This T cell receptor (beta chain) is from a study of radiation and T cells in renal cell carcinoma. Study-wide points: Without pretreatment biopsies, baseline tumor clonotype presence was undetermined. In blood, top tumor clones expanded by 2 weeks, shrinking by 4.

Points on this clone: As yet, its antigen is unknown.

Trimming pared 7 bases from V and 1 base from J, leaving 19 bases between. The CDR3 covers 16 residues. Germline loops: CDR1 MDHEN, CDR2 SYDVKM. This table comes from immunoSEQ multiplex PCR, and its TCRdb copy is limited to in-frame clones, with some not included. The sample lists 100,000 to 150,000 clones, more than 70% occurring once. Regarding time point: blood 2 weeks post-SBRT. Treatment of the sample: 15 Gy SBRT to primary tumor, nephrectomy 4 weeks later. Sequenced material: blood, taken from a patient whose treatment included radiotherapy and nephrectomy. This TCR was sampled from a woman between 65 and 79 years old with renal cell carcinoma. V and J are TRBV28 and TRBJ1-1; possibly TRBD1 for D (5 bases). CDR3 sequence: CASIPFGGRGNTEAFF. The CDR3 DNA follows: TGTGCCAGCATCCCATTTGGGGGACGGGGGAACACTGAAGCTTTCTTT.